This TCR beta chain emerged from a study of blood T cell repertoires in COVID-19. Across the whole study: The cDNA or gDNA used as material had been derived from T cells, B-cell-depleted T cells, or PBMCs.

Profiled with immunoSEQ multiplex PCR; TCRdb holds only in-frame clones, not every one. Seen here are a few hundred thousand clones, around 89% observed once, and the top ten hold approximately 9.5%. This clone was seen just once. Recovery meant two consecutive negative NP/OP PCR tests, professional clearance, or resolved symptoms. The specimen sequenced was PBMCs or T cells enriched from blood (not recorded which). The TCR originated in a man aged 35-49 years who had recovered from COVID-19.

Written as DNA, the CDR3 is TGCGCCAGCAGCTTGCGGACTAGCGGTCTTCAAGAGACCCAGTACTTC. Its protein is CASSLRTSGLQETQYF. The J gene is TRBJ2-5, the V gene TRBV5-1; 10 positions match TRBD2. The CDR3 length is 16 residues. Looked up from germline, CDR1 is SGHRS and CDR2 is YFSETQ. The ends lost 1 base at V and 2 bases at J; junction bases unmatched: 5.